This is a list of T cell receptor beta chains from one sample in a study of OX40 agonist ivuxolimab in advanced cancers. Clones were sequenced by immunoSEQ multiplex PCR, and TCRdb holds only the in-frame ones, with some missing. The sample shows approximately 50,000 clones, about 82% of them seen only once. The sequences come from CD4+ or CD8+ T cells sorted from blood, collected in a trial of the OX40 agonist ivuxolimab. Receptor source: an adult with an advanced solid tumor such as melanoma, head and neck, liver or kidney cancer. CDR3s include the opening cysteine and the closing phenylalanine or tryptophan. The D gene is left open where the match is weak. The listing skips clone size in some rows; elsewhere it reads once, few, many or a size class.

clone_size j_call v_call d_call cdr3_nt cdr3_aa
NA TRBJ2-3 TRBV7-9 NA TGTGCCAGCAGCCCCCGAGGGCCGGATACGCAGTATTTT CASSPRGPDTQYF
NA TRBJ2-2 TRBV6-5 TRBD2 TGTGCCAGCAGTCCTAGCGGGAGTTACACCGGGGAGCTGTTTTTT CASSPSGSYTGELFF
few TRBJ1-5 TRBV5-6 NA TGTGCCAGTCCAGGGAGGGGGGATCAGCCCCAGCATTTT CASPGRGDQPQHF
NA TRBJ2-5 TRBV2 TRBD2 TGTGCCAGCAGTGACCTGGGAGGGGAGACCCAGTACTTC CASSDLGGETQYF
once TRBJ2-3 TRBV4-3 NA TGCGCCAGCAGCCAGGGAATGGCGGGGACCACAGATACGCAGTATTTT CASSQGMAGTTDTQYF
few TRBJ1-5 TRBV6-1 NA TGTGCCAGCAGTCAAAGGCCCCAGCATTTT CASSQRPQHF
NA TRBJ1-5 TRBV4-1 NA TGCGCCAGCAGCCAAGAAGAGGGGAATCAGCCCCAGCATTTT CASSQEEGNQPQHF
medium-sized TRBJ2-1 TRBV5-4 TRBD2 TGTGCCAGCAGCTTGGCTAGCGGGGAATACAATGAGCAGTTCTTC CASSLASGEYNEQFF
NA TRBJ1-1 TRBV11-3 NA TGTGCCAGCAGCCCCTCGGGCCGGACACGCGATGAAGCTTTCTTT CASSPSGRTRDEAFF
NA TRBJ2-3 TRBV30 NA TGTGCCTGGAGTCGAACTAGTGATACGCAGTATTTT CAWSRTSDTQYF
NA TRBJ2-7 TRBV30 TRBD1 TGTGCCTGGAGTGCGAACAGGGGGAATACCTACGAGCAGTACTTC CAWSANRGNTYEQYF
NA TRBJ2-7 TRBV18 NA TGTGCCAGCTCACGTTCCGGGACAAACTCCTACGAGCAGTACTTC CASSRSGTNSYEQYF
NA TRBJ2-2 TRBV11-2 NA TGTGCCAGCACCAAAAGGGGAGCCGGATTAACCGGGGAGCTGTTTTTT CASTKRGAGLTGELFF
few TRBJ2-4 TRBV10-2 TRBD2 TGCGCCAGCAGTGAAGCGGGGGGGCTAGCCAAAAACATTCAGTACTTC CASSEAGGLAKNIQYF
NA TRBJ1-2 TRBV20-1 NA TGCAGTGCTAGAGAGCAGACGGGCTACACCTTC CSAREQTGYTF
NA TRBJ2-7 TRBV4-1 NA TGCGCCAGCAGCCAAGAAGTGGTGGGGCGTGTCAACGAGCAGTACTTC CASSQEVVGRVNEQYF